A selection of T cell receptor beta chains follows, all from one sample in a study of monozygotic twins with inflammatory bowel disease. TCRdb reprocessed the 5' RACE reads; each CDR3 protein has one entry and no DNA is given. The sample data list 110,000 to 150,000 distinct CDR3 sequences. The sequenced sample was blood. All receptors come from a human donor with ulcerative colitis or Crohn's disease, or a healthy co-twin of an affected twin (not recorded which). Each CDR3 is given with its conserved first and last residue.

>16|TRBJ1-5|TRBV15
CATSSPGVGTGQPQHF
>16|TRBJ2-1|TRBV20-1
CSVQTSGRAGWNEQFF
>12|TRBJ1-1|TRBV5-1
CASSLTGAEAFF
>15|TRBJ2-5|TRBV11-2
CASSPSMGGLETQYF
>18|TRBJ2-1|TRBV19
CASSTNRLAGGSDNEQFF
>15|TRBJ2-7|TRBV5-1
CASSKGTSGSYEQYF
>15|TRBJ2-3|TRBV11-3
CASSLGRTSTDTQYF
>14|TRBJ1-1|TRBV9
CASSLTGMNTEAFF
>11|TRBJ2-1|TRBV2
CASKTTSEQFF
>14|TRBJ2-2|TRBV5-1
CASMVGGQIGELFF
>14|TRBJ1-2|TRBV10-3
CAITPGQGMGGYTF
>14|TRBJ1-5|TRBV5-1
CASSETGLNQPQHF
>15|TRBJ2-7|TRBV10-3
CAISEAPSVSYEQYF
>13|TRBJ2-5|TRBV27
CASSFQGTETQYF
>16|TRBJ2-1|TRBV7-8
CASSLRGPSSYNEQFF
>18|TRBJ2-2|TRBV20-1
CSARPYELAGGGTGELFF
>18|TRBJ1-5|TRBV2
CASSERRTVRYSNQPQHF
>17|TRBJ2-1|TRBV5-6
CASSLPWGLAGDNEQFF
>14|TRBJ2-2|TRBV11-3
CASRARGASGELFF
>15|TRBJ2-5|TRBV2
CASRRTYREQETQYF
>13|TRBJ2-4|TRBV29-1
CSAGTLAKNIQYF
>15|TRBJ2-7|TRBV30
CAWSEKAGRSYEQYF
>15|TRBJ2-2|TRBV5-1
CASSLELTPMGELFF
>13|TRBJ1-2|TRBV14
CASSQVRLYGYTF
>15|TRBJ1-5|TRBV20-1
CSATAPGGSGQPQHF
>17|TRBJ1-4|TRBV6-1
CASSQPGGAATNEKLFF
>15|TRBJ2-1|TRBV4-3
CASSPGTGAYNEQFF
>15|TRBJ2-2|TRBV7-7
CASSSGTAYTGELFF
>16|TRBJ1-3|TRBV6-5
CASSYLQGSSGNTIYF
>16|TRBJ2-3|TRBV5-1
CASSLGGGRGTDTQYF
>15|TRBJ2-3|TRBV10-3
CAISGQGRKADTQYF
>18|TRBJ1-5|TRBV6-2/TRBV6-3
CASSYPRGTGLGNQPQHF
>14|TRBJ2-5|TRBV11-3
CASSSGHPMSTQYF
>16|TRBJ1-5|TRBV7-9
CASSPIGAASNQPQHF
>17|TRBJ2-1|TRBV28
CASSLARGRSSYNEQFF
>13|TRBJ2-7|TRBV7-2
CASSWEVAYEQYF
>18|TRBJ2-3|TRBV6-5
CASSYRGGLAEAADTQYF
>13|TRBJ1-1|TRBV7-2
CASSQTGGTEAFF
>18|TRBJ1-3|TRBV18
CASSLGTGGRGSGNTIYF
>14|TRBJ2-7|TRBV20-1
CSARVPGTAYEQYF
>12|TRBJ1-4|TRBV13
CASSLGDRKLFF
>16|TRBJ2-1|TRBV20-1
CSADSGRGRASNEQFF